This TCR beta chain was found in a study of blood T cell repertoires in COVID-19. Turning to the study itself: The analysed material was cDNA or gDNA that came from T cells, B-cell-depleted T cells, or PBMCs.

In the study's own analysis: Cell counts per sample came from amplifying reference gene primers. Generated by immunoSEQ multiplex PCR, the TCRdb table keeps only in-frame clones and is missing some. V and J calls plus clone size are reproduced from that table; the DNA served to infer D and trimming. In the table there are 190,000 or so clones, around four fifths of which are singletons. Germline V gives CDR1 SGDLS, CDR2 YYNGEE. This CDR3 is 15 amino acids long. V was clipped by 0 bases and J by 1 base, with 10 bases between them. The gene calls are TRBV9 and TRBJ1-1; D is possibly TRBD1 (6 bases). The sequence was obtained from a man aged 55 to 70 with COVID-19, enrolled during active disease. Sequenced input: peripheral blood. The CDR3 DNA reads as TGTGCCAGCAGCGTAGGACAGGCCTCGAACACTGAAGCTTTCTTT. Its protein product is CASSVGQASNTEAFF.